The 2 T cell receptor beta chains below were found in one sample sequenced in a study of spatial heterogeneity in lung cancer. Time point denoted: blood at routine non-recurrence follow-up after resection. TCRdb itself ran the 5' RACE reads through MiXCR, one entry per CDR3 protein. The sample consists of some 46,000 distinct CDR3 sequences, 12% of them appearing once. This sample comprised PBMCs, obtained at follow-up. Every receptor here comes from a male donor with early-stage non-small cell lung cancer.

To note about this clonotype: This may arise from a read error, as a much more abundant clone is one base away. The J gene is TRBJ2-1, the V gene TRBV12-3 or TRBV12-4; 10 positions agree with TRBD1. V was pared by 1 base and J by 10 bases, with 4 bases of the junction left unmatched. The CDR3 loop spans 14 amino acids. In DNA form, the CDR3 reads TGTGCCAGCAGTTTAGACGACAGGGGGCGCGAGCAGTTCTTC. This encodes CASSLDDRGREQFF.

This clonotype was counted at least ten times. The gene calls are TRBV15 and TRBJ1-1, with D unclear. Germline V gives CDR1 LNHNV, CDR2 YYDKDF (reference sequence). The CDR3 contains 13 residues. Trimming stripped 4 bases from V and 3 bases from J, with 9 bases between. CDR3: CATSNSLDTEAFF. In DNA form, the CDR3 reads TGTGCCACCAGCAATTCCTTGGACACTGAAGCTTTCTTT. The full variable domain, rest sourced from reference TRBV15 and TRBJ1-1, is DAMVIQNPRYQVTQFGKPVTLSCSQTLNHNVMYWYQQKSSQAPKLLFHYYDKDFNNEADTPDNFQSRRPNTSFCFLDIRSPGLGDTAMYLCATSNSLDTEAFFGQGTRLTVV.